This T cell receptor beta chain was documented in a study of cytomegalovirus exposure and HLA in healthy donors. Study as a whole: Tens of millions of unique TCRs from HLA-typed donors made up an early data release. Findings and caveats of the study: The later analysis indicated that the majority of CMV-associated TCR beta chains appeared HLA-restricted. A later analysis linked 16,951 TCR beta sequences to HLA alleles at 0.05 false discovery rate.

The study sampled nominally healthy donors, though unrecorded immune exposures were likely. Regarding this clone: Its antigen is currently unknown.

The PCR ran on 60 Vbeta and 13 Jbeta primers. Clones were read by immunoSEQ multiplex PCR, and TCRdb kept only the in-frame ones, dropping some. The data contain 150,000 to 200,000 clones, 65% to 80% of them singletons. Germline CDR1 is LGHNA and CDR2 is YSLEER. This CDR3 is built from 21 residues. V shed 2 bases and J shed 3 bases, with 28 bases lying between them. The sequenced sample consisted of PBMCs. This TCR was recovered from a woman aged 30 to 39 in good health and CMV-seropositive. The V gene is TRBV4-3, the J gene TRBJ1-4; a weak D match, TRBD1 (6 bases). This CDR3 reads CASSQRPGTPSGLLPNEKLFF. DNA for the CDR3: TGCGCCAGCAGCCAAAGACCGGGGACACCCTCTGGCCTGCTGCCTAATGAAAAACTGTTTTTT.